The table lists the clone carrying this TCR beta chain with a few counts. The antigen is not known. The data stem from a study of identical twins. Study-wide findings and caveats: Zero-insertion analyses might be partly confounded by invariant T cells like MAIT and iNKT. Models predicted too little out-of-frame TCR alpha sharing in monozygotic twins.

V lost 4 bases and J lost 6, with 13 bases in between. Germline lookup yields CDR1 SEHNR and CDR2 FQNEAQ (reference sequence). The CDR3 is 14 amino acids. TCRdb redid the calling of the 5' RACE reads with MiXCR, one entry per CDR3 protein. This table has about 280,000 distinct CDR3 sequences, about 8.9% appearing once. These data were also filed under a second study, of yellow fever vaccine responses in identical twins. In that study: Twins reportedly had a vaccine T cell response that seemed partly convergent, partly personalized.

The rearrangement uses TRBV7-9 and TRBJ1-5; no clear D. Sequencing was done on a sample of memory (CD45RO+) T cells sorted from blood. The TCR comes from a woman aged 18-29 years in good health. The CDR3 DNA reads as TGTGCCAGCAGCTCAAGGGAGATGGCTCAGCCCCAGCATTTT. This sequence encodes CASSSREMAQPQHF.